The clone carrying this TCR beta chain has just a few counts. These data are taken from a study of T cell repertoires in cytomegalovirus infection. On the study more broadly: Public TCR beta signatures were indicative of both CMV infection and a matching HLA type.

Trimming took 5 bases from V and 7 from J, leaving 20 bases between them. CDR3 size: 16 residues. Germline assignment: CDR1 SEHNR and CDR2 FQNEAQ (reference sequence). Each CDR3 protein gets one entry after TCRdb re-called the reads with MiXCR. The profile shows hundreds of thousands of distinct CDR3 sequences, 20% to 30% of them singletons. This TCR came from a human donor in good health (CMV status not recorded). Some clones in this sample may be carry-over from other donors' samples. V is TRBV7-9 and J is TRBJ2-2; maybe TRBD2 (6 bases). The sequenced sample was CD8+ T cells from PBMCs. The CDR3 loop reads CASSHRMGGRGGELFF. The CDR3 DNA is TGTGCCAGCAGCCACCGTATGGGGGGTCGAGGCGGGGAGCTGTTTTTT.